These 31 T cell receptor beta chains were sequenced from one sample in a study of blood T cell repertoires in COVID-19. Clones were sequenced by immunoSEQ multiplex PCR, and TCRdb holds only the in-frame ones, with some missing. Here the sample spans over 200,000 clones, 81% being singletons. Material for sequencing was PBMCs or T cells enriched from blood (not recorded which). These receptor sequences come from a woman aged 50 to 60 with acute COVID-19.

CDR3 nucleotides: TGTGCCAGTAGCAGGGACTCCTTCCTCCTCAATCAGCCCCAGCATTTT. It specifies CASSRDSFLLNQPQHF. The genes are TRBV19 and TRBJ1-5; D may be TRBD1 (5 bases). The CDR3 has 16 amino acids. Germline V gene lookup returns CDR1 LNHDA and CDR2 SQIVND (reference sequence). V was cut by 6 bases and J by 3 bases, with 18 bases left in between.

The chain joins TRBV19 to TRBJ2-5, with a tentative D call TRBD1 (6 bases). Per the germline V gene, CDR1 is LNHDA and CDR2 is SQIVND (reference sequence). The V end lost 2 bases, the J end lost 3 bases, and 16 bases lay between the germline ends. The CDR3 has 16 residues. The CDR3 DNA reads TGTGCCAGTAGTATAACGGACAGCAATGGAGAAGAGACCCAGTACTTC. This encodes CASSITDSNGEETQYF.

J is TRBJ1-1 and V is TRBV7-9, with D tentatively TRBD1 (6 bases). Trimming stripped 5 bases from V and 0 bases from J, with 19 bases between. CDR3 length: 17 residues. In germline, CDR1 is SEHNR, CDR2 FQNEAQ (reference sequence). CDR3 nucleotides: TGTGCCAGCAGCGGGAGGGGGAATTGGGGCATGAACACTGAAGCTTTCTTT. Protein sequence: CASSGRGNWGMNTEAFF.

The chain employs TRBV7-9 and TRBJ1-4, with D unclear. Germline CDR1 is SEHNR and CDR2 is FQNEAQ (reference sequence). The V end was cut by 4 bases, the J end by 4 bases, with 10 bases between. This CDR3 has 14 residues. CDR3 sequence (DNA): TGTGCCAGCAGCTCTACAGCTAATAATGAAAAACTGTTTTTT. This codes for CASSSTANNEKLFF. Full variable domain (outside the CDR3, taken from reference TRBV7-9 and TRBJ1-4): DTGVSQNPRHKITKRGQNVTFRCDPISEHNRLYWYRQTLGQGPEFLTYFQNEAQLEKSRLLSDRFSAERPKGSFSTLEIQRTEQGDSAMYLCASSSTANNEKLFFGSGTQLSVL.

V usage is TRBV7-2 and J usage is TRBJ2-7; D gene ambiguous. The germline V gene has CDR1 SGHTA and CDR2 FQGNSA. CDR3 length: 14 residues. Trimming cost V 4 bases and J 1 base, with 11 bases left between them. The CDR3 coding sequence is TGTGCCAGCAGCTCTGAGCCGGTATCCTACGAGCAGTACTTC. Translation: CASSSEPVSYEQYF.

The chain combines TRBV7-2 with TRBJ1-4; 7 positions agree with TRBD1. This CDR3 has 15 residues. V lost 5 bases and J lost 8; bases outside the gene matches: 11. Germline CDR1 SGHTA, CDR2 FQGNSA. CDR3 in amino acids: CASSPDGTAWEKLFF. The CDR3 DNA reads TGTGCCAGCAGCCCAGACGGGACAGCGTGGGAAAAACTGTTTTTT. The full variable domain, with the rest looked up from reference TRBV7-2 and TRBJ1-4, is GAGVSQSPSNKVTEKGKDVELRCDPISGHTALYWYRQSLGQGLEFLIYFQGNSAPDKSGLPSDRFSAERTGGSVSTLTIQRTQQEDSAVYLCASSPDGTAWEKLFFGSGTQLSVL.

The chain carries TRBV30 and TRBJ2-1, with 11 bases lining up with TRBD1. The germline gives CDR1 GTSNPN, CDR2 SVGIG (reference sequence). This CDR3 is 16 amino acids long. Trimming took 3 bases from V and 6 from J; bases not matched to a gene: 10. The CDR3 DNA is TGTGCCTGGAGAGCCGGGACAGGGGGTCACCTCAATGAGCAGTTCTTC. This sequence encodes CAWRAGTGGHLNEQFF.

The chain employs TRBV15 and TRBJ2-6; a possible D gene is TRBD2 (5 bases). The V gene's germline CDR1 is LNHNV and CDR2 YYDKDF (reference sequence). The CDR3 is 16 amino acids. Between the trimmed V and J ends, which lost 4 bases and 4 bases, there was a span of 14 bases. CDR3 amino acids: CATSKRRGAGANVLTF. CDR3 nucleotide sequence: TGTGCCACCAGCAAGCGGAGAGGAGCCGGGGCCAACGTCCTGACTTTC.

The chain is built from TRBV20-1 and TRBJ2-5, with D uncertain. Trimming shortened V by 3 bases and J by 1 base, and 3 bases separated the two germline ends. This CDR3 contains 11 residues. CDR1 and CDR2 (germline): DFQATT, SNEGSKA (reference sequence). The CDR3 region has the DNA TGCAGTGCTAGCGGCCAAGAGACCCAGTACTTC. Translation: CSASGQETQYF.

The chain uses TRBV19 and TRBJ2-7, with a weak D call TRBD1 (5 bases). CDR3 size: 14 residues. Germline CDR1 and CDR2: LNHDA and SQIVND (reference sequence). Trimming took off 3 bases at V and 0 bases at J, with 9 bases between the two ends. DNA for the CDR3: TGTGCCAGTAGTATGGGGCATTACTCCTACGAGCAGTACTTC. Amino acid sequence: CASSMGHYSYEQYF.

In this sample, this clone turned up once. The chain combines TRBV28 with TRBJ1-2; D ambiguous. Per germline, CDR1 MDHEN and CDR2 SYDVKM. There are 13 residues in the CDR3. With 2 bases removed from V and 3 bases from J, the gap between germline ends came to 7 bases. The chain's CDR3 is CASSLLVDYGYTF. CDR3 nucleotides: TGTGCCAGCAGTTTACTCGTCGACTATGGCTACACCTTC.

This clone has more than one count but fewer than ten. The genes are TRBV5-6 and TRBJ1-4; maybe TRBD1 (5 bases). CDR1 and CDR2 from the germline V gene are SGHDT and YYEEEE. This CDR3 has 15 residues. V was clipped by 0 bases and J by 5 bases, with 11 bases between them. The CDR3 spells CASSLGDSRNEKLFF. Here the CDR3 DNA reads TGTGCCAGCAGCTTGGGCGACAGTAGAAATGAAAAACTGTTTTTT. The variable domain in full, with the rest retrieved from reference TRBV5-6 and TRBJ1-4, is DAGVTQSPTHLIKTRGQQVTLRCSPKSGHDTVSWYQQALGQGPQFIFQYYEEEERQRGNFPDRFSGHQFPNYSSELNVNALLLGDSALYLCASSLGDSRNEKLFFGSGTQLSVL.

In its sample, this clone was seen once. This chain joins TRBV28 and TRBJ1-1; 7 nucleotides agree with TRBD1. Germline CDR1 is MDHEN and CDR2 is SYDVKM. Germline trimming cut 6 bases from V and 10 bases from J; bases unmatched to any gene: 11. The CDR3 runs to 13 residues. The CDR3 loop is CASSFNRGLVAFF. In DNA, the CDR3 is TGTGCCAGCAGCTTCAACAGGGGACTTGTAGCTTTCTTT.

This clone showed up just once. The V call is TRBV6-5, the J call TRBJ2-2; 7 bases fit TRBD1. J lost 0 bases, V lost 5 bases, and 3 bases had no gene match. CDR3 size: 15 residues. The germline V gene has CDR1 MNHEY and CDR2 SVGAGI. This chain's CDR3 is CASSPGTANTGELFF. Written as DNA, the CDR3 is TGTGCCAGCAGTCCCGGGACAGCGAACACCGGGGAGCTGTTTTTT.

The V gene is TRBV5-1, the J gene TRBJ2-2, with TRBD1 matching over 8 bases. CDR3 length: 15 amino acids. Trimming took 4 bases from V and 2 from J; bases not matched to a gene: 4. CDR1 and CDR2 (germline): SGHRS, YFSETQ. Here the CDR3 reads CASSKDRGNTGELFF. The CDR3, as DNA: TGCGCCAGCAGCAAAGACAGGGGCAACACCGGGGAGCTGTTTTTT.

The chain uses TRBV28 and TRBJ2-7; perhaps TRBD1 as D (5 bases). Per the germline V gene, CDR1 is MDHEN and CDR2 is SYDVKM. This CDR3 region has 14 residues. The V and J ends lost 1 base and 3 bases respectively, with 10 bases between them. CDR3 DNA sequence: TGTGCCAGCAGTTTATATCCAGGGAACTACGAGCAGTACTTC. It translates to CASSLYPGNYEQYF.

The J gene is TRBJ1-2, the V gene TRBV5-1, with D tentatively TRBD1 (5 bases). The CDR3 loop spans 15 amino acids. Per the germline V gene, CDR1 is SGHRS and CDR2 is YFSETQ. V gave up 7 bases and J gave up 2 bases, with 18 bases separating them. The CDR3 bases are TGCGCCAGCCGACACGAACCAGGGTCGAACTATGGCTACACCTTC. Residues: CASRHEPGSNYGYTF.

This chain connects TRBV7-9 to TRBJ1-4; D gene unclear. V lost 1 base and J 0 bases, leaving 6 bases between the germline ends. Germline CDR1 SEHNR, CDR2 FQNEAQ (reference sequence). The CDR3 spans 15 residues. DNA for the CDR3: TGTGCCAGCAGCTTAGAGCCCGCAACTAATGAAAAACTGTTTTTT. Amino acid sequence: CASSLEPATNEKLFF.

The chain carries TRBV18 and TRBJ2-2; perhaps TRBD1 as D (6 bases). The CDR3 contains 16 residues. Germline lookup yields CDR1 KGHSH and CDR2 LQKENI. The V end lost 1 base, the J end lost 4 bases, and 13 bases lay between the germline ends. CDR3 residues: CASSPRWQGITGELFF. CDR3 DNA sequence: TGTGCCAGCTCACCACGATGGCAGGGGATCACCGGGGAGCTGTTTTTT.

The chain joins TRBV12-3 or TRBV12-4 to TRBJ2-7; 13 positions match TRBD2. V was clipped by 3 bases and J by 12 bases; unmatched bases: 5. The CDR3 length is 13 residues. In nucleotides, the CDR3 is TGTGCCAGCAGTTTGGGACTAGCGGGATTCCGGTACTTC. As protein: CASSLGLAGFRYF.

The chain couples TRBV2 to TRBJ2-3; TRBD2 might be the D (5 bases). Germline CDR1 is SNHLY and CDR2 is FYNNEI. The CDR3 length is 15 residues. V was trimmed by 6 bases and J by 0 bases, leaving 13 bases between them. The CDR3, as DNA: TGTGCCAGCAGGAGCTTGGGGAGTAGCACAGATACGCAGTATTTT. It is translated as CASRSLGSSTDTQYF.

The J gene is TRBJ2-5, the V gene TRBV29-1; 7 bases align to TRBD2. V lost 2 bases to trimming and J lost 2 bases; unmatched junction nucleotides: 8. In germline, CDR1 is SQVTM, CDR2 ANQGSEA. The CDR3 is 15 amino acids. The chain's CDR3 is CSVERAGVPQETQYF. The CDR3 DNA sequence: TGCAGCGTTGAAAGGGCGGGAGTCCCGCAAGAGACCCAGTACTTC.

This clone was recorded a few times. The CDR3 protein is CASSPGTGVAEAFF. CDR3 DNA sequence: TGTGCCAGCAGCCCCGGGACAGGGGTTGCTGAAGCTTTCTTT. The chain employs TRBV28 and TRBJ1-1, with TRBD1 identical over 10 bases. V was clipped by 6 bases and J by 6 bases; unmatched bases: 7. CDR3 length: 14 amino acids. Germline CDR1 MDHEN, CDR2 SYDVKM.

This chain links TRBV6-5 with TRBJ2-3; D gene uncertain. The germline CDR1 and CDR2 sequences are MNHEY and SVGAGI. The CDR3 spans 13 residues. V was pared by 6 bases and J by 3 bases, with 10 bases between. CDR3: CASRALATDTQYF. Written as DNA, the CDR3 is TGTGCCAGCAGGGCTTTGGCAACAGATACGCAGTATTTT.

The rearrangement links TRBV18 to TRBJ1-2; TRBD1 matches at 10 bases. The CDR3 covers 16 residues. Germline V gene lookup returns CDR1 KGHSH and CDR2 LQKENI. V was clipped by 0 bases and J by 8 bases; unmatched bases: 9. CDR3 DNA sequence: TGTGCCAGCTCACCACCGCTTCAGACAGGGGGCCACGGCTACACCTTC. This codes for CASSPPLQTGGHGYTF.

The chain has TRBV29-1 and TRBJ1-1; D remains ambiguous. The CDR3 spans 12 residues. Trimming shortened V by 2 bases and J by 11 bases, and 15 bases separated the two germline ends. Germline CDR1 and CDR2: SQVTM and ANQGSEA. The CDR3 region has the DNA TGCAGCGTTGAAATTTCCCTGGGCATGGCTTTCTTT. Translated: CSVEISLGMAFF.

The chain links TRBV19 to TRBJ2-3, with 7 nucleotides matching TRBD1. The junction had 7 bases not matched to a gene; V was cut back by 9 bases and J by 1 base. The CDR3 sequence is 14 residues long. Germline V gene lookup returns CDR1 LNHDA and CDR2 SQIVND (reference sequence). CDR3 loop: CASRFDRGTDTQYF. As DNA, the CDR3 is TGTGCCAGCCGATTCGACAGGGGCACAGATACGCAGTATTTT.

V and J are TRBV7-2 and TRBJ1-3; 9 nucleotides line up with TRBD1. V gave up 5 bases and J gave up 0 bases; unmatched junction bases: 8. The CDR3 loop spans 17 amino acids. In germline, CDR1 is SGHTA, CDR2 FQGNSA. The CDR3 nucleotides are TGTGCCAGCAGCCCTGGACAGGGGCCCTCCTCTGGAAACACCATATATTTT. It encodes CASSPGQGPSSGNTIYF.

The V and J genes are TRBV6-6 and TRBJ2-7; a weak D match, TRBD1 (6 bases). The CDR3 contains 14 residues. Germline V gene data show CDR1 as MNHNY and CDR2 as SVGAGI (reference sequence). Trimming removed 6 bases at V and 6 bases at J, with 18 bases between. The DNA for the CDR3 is TGTGCCAGCAGCCAACAGGGAGTCCCAGTCGAGCAGTACTTC. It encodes CASSQQGVPVEQYF.

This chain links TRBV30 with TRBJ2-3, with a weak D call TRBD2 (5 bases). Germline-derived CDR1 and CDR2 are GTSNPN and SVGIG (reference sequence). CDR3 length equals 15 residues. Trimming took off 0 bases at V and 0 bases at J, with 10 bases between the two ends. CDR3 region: CAWSVVGSSTDTQYF. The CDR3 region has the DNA TGTGCCTGGAGTGTGGTGGGGAGCAGCACAGATACGCAGTATTTT.

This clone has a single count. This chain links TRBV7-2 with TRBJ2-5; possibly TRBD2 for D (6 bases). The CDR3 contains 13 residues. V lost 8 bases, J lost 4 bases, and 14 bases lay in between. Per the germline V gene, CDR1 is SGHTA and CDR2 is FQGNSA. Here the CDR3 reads CASSSVLGETQYF. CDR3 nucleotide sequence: TGTGCCAGCTCTAGCGTCCTTGGAGAGACCCAGTACTTC. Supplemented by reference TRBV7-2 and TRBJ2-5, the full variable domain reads GAGVSQSPSNKVTEKGKDVELRCDPISGHTALYWYRQSLGQGLEFLIYFQGNSAPDKSGLPSDRFSAERTGGSVSTLTIQRTQQEDSAVYLCASSSVLGETQYFGPGTRLLVL.